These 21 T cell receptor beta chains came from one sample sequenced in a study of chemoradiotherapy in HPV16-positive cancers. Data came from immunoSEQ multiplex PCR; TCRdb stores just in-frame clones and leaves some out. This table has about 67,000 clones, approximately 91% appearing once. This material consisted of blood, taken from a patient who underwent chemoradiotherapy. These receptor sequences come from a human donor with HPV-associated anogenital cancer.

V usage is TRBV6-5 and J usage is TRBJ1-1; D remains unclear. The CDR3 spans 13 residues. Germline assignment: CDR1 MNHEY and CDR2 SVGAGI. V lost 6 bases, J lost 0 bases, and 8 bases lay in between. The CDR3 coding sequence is TGTGCCAGCAGGTTCTCCTTGAACACTGAAGCTTTCTTT. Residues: CASRFSLNTEAFF.

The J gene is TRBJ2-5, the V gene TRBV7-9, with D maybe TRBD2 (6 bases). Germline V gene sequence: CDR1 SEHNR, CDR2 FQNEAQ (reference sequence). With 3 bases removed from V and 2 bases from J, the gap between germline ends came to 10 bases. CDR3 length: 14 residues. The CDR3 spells CASSFAGTQETQYF. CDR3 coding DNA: TGTGCCAGCAGCTTTGCGGGGACGCAAGAGACCCAGTACTTC.

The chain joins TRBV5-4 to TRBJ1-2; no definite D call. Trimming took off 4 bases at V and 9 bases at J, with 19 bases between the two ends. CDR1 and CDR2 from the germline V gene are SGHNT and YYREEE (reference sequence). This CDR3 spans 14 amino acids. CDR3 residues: CASSRGPPPYSYTF. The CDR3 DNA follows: TGTGCCAGCAGCCGGGGTCCCCCTCCTTATAGCTACACCTTC.

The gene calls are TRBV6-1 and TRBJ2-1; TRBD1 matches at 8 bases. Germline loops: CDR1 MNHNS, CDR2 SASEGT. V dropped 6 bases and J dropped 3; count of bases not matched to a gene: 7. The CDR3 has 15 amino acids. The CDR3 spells CASSVDRGLYNEQFF. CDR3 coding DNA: TGTGCCAGCAGCGTTGACAGGGGACTCTACAATGAGCAGTTCTTC.

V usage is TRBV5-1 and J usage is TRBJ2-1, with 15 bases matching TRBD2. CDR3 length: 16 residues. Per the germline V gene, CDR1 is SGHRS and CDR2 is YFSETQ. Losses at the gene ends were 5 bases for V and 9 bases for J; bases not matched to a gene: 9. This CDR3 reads CASSQGLAGGSGEQFF. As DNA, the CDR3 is TGCGCCAGCAGTCAGGGACTAGCGGGAGGTAGTGGTGAGCAGTTCTTC. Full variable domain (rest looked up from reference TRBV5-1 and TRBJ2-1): KAGVTQTPRYLIKTRGQQVTLSCSPISGHRSVSWYQQTPGQGLQFLFEYFSETQRNKGNFPGRFSGRQFSNSRSEMNVSTLELGDSALYLCASSQGLAGGSGEQFFGPGTRLTVL.

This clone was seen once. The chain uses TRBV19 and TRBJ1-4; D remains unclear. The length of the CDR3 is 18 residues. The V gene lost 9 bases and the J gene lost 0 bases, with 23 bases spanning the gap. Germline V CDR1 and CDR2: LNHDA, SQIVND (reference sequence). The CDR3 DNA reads TGTGCCAGGAACTTACAATGGAGGGTAGGAGCAACTAATGAAAAACTGTTTTTT. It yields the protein CARNLQWRVGATNEKLFF.

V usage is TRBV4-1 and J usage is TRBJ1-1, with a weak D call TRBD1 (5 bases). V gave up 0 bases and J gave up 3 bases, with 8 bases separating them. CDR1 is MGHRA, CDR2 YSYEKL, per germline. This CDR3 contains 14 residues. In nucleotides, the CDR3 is TGCGCCAGCAGCCAAGAGGGGGGTTACACTGAAGCTTTCTTT. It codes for CASSQEGGYTEAFF.

The CDR3 coding sequence is TGTGCCATCAGTGCAGTGGGGCCAGATACGCAGTATTTT. It codes for CAISAVGPDTQYF. V usage is TRBV10-3 and J usage is TRBJ2-3; D might be TRBD1 (5 bases). The V end was cut by 4 bases, the J end by 4 bases, with 9 bases between. The CDR3 is 13 residues long. Germline V gives CDR1 ENHRY, CDR2 SYGVKD.

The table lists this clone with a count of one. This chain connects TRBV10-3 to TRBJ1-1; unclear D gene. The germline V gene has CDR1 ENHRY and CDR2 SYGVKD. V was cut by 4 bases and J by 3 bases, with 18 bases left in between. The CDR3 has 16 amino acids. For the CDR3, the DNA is TGTGCCATCAGTGGGAGTGAATTAAATTTCGACACTGAAGCTTTCTTT. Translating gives CAISGSELNFDTEAFF.

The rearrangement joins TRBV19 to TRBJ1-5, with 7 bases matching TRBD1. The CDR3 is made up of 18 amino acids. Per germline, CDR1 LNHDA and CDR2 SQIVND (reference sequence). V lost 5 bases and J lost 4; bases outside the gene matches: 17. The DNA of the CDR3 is TGTGCCAGTAGTCATAAACCGACCGGGACAGTTTCTAATCAGCCCCAGCATTTT. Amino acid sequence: CASSHKPTGTVSNQPQHF.

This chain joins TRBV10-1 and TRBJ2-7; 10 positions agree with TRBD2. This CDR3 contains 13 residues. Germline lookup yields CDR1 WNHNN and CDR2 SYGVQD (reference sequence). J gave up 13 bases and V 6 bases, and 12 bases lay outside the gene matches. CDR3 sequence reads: CASSARTTSGLYF. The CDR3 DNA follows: TGCGCCAGCAGCGCAAGGACGACTAGCGGGTTATACTTC.

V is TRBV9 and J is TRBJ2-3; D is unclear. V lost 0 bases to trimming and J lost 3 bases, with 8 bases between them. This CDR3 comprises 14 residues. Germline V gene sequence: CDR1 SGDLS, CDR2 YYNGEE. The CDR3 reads CASSVVAETDTQYF. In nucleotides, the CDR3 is TGTGCCAGCAGCGTAGTCGCAGAAACAGATACGCAGTATTTT.

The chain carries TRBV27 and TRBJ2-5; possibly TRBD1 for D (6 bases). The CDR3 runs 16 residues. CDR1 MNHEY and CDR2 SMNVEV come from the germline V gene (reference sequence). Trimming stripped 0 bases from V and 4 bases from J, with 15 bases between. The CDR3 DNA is TGTGCCAGCAGTTTATCTTCAGGGGCCCTCCTAGAGACCCAGTACTTC. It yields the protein CASSLSSGALLETQYF.

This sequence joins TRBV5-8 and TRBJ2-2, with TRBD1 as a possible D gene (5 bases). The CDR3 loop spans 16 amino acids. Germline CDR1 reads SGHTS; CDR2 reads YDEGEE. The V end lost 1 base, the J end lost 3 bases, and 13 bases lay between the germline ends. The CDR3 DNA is TGTGCCAGCAGCTTGTATCGGCAGGGTGACACCGGGGAGCTGTTTTTT. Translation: CASSLYRQGDTGELFF. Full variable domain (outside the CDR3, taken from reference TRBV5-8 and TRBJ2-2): EAGVTQSPTHLIKTRGQQATLRCSPISGHTSVYWYQQALGLGLQFLLWYDEGEERNRGNFPPRFSGRQFPNYSSELNVNALELEDSALYLCASSLYRQGDTGELFFGEGSRLTVL.

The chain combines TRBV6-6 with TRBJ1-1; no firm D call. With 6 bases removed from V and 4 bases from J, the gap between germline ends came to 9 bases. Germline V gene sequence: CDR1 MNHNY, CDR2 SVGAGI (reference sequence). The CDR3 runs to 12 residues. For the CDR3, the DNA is TGTGCCAGCAGAAACGGGGTCACTGAAGCTTTCTTT. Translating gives CASRNGVTEAFF.

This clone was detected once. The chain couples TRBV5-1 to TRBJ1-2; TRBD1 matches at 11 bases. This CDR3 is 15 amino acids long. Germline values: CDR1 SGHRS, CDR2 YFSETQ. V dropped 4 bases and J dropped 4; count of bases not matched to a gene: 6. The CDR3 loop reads CASSADRGHSYGYTF. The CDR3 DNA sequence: TGCGCCAGCAGCGCGGACAGGGGGCATTCCTATGGCTACACCTTC.

The CDR3 spells CASSGRRASGANVLTF. The CDR3 nucleotides are TGTGCCAGCAGTGGTAGACGCGCCTCTGGGGCCAACGTCCTGACTTTC. The chain carries TRBV2 and TRBJ2-6; D is unresolved. CDR3 length: 16 amino acids. V was cut by 4 bases and J by 0 bases, with 10 bases left in between. CDR1 is SNHLY and CDR2 is FYNNEI in the germline V gene.

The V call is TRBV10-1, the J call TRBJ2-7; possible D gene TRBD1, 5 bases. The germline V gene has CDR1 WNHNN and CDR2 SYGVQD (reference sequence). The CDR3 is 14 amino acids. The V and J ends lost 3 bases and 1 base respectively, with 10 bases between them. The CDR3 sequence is CASSDRVNSYEQYF. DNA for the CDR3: TGCGCCAGCAGTGACAGGGTGAATTCCTACGAGCAGTACTTC.

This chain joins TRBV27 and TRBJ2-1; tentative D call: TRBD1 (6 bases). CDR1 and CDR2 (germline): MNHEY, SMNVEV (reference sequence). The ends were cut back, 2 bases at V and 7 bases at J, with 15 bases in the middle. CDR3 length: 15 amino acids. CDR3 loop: CASSLRGNLLNEQFF. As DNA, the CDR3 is TGTGCCAGCAGTTTAAGGGGGAACTTACTTAATGAGCAGTTCTTC.

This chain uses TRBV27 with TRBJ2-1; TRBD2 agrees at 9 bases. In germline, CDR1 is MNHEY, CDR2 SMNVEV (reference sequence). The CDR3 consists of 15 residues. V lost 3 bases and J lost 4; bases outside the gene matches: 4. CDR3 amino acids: CASSLVLAGYNEQFF. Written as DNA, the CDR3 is TGTGCCAGCAGTTTGGTCCTAGCGGGATACAATGAGCAGTTCTTC.

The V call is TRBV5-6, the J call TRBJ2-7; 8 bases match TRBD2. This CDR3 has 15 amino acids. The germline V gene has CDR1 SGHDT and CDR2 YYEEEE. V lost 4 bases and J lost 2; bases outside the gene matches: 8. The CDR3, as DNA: TGTGCCAGCAGCCACAGGCTACTAGCGGCCTACGAGCAGTACTTC. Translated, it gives CASSHRLLAAYEQYF. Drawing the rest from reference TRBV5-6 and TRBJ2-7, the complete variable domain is DAGVTQSPTHLIKTRGQQVTLRCSPKSGHDTVSWYQQALGQGPQFIFQYYEEEERQRGNFPDRFSGHQFPNYSSELNVNALLLGDSALYLCASSHRLLAAYEQYFGPGTRLTVT.